This TCR beta chain was captured in a study of T-cell reconstitution after alpha-beta-depleted transplantation in children. CDR1 MDHEN and CDR2 SYDVKM come from the germline V gene. V lost 2 bases, J lost 6 bases, and 8 bases stayed unmatched. This CDR3 contains 16 residues. There are a few counts of this clonotype. Its antigen is currently unknown. Whole-study findings and limits: Several hundred expanded graft clones reportedly were the source of alpha-beta T cells about two months after transplant. Day-60 TCRbeta diversity that was high in some patients was derived from surviving recipient T cells and thymic progenitors. It was newly produced T cells that mostly accounted for T-cell counts and diversity one year after transplant.

Unique molecular identifiers were incorporated during preparation of the TCRbeta library. TCRdb redid the calling of the PCR reads with MiXCR, one entry per CDR3 protein. The sample lists approximately 350,000 distinct CDR3 sequences; around 15% were seen once. The sequence was collected from a male patient aged 2-15 years who had a stem cell transplant for acute lymphoblastic leukemia, so the T cells may come from the graft donor. J is TRBJ2-1 and V is TRBV28, with TRBD2 matching 9 bases. The sample consisted of PBMCs, mostly from graft donor cells, taken 360 days after TCRalphabeta/CD19-depleted stem cell transplant. CDR3 sequence (DNA): TGTGCCAGCAGTTTAGGTTCCGGCGGGAGGGGCAATGAGCAGTTCTTC. It yields the protein CASSLGSGGRGNEQFF.